Many counts were recorded for the clone carrying this T cell receptor beta chain. Antigen unknown. Previously described methods and listed TCR primers produced bulk TCR libraries. TCRdb called the PCR reads again in MiXCR, with one record for every CDR3 protein. The sample records around 100,000 distinct CDR3 sequences, about 35% being singletons. CDR3 length: 14 residues. Trimming removed 6 bases from V and 2 bases from J; junction bases left unmatched: 4. CDR1 MDHEN and CDR2 SYDVKM come from the germline V gene. A CD8+CD4-CCR7+CD45RA+ phenotype served as the sorting definition for naive CD8 T cells. The data originate from a study of molecular identifiers for immune sequencing clone quantification. Study results and caveats: One cell's worth of spiked Jurkat TCR RNA was reportedly detectable among 900,000 to 1,000,000 naive cells. More than 99% of effector molecules, versus under 1% of naive-cell molecules, belonged to clones above 20 RNA copies.

The clonotype was recovered from a human donor in good health. Some libraries in this study had Jurkat cell RNA spiked in. This chain connects TRBV28 to TRBJ2-3; 8 bases fit TRBD2. The sequencing sample was made of naive CD8+ T cells from blood, with Jurkat cell RNA spiked in. Subset in this sample: FACS-sorted CD8+CD4-CCR7+CD45RA+ naive T cells. The CDR3 loop reads CASSRTSYTDTQYF. The CDR3 DNA follows: TGTGCCAGCAGCCGGACTAGCTACACAGATACGCAGTATTTT.